The 29 T cell receptor beta chains presented below share a single source sample, sequenced in a study of T cell responses to AZD1222 COVID-19 vaccine. Libraries were prepared by immunoSEQ multiplex PCR; TCRdb keeps only in-frame clonotypes and omits some of them. The table includes about 150,000 clones, over 85% detected once. The sequencing used peripheral blood, collected on day 0 of AZD1222 vaccination. The receptors stem from an adult in good health.

The chain uses TRBV5-1 and TRBJ2-1; D gene ambiguous. V gave up 1 base and J gave up 6 bases, with 5 bases separating them. The germline V gene encodes CDR1 SGHRS and CDR2 YFSETQ. The CDR3 spans 12 residues. DNA for the CDR3: TGCGCCAGCAGCTTGCAAGGCAATGAGCAGTTCTTC. It yields the protein CASSLQGNEQFF.

The J gene is TRBJ2-1, the V gene TRBV6-1; 7 bases match TRBD2. The length of the CDR3 is 15 residues. Trimming cost V 3 bases and J 8 bases; bases outside gene matches: 10. CDR1 is MNHNS and CDR2 is SASEGT in the germline V gene. The DNA of the CDR3 is TGTGCCAGCAGTGACCTCGGACTAGTACTTCATGAGCAGTTCTTC. It encodes CASSDLGLVLHEQFF.

This chain joins TRBV25-1 and TRBJ2-1; TRBD1 matches 11 bases. Germline trimming cut 3 bases from V and 9 bases from J; bases unmatched to any gene: 4. Germline V gene sequence: CDR1 MGHDK, CDR2 SYGVNS. This CDR3 has 14 amino acids. The CDR3 region is CASSDRDRGGEQFF. The CDR3 nucleotides are TGTGCCAGCAGTGACAGGGACAGGGGGGGTGAGCAGTTCTTC.

The rearrangement uses TRBV6-6 and TRBJ2-1, with TRBD2 matching over 14 bases. This CDR3 spans 19 amino acids. The germline V gene encodes CDR1 MNHNY and CDR2 SVGAGI (reference sequence). The ends lost 5 bases at V and 4 bases at J; junction bases unmatched: 13. The CDR3 nucleotides read TGTGCCAGCAGTCCTCGGAAGACTAGCGGGAGGGCCTCTTACAATGAGCAGTTCTTC. Translated: CASSPRKTSGRASYNEQFF.

The chain has TRBV7-2 and TRBJ1-1, with D possibly TRBD1 on 5 matching bases. The CDR3 sequence is 14 residues long. CDR1 is SGHTA and CDR2 is FQGNSA in the germline V gene. V was cut by 3 bases and J by 10 bases, with 18 bases left in between. The CDR3 sequence is CASSLGPSQVIAFF. The CDR3 nucleotides are TGTGCCAGCAGCTTGGGGCCGTCCCAGGTCATAGCTTTCTTT.

This chain connects TRBV7-3 to TRBJ2-3; TRBD2 is a possible D gene (5 bases). Trimming took off 0 bases at V and 8 bases at J, with 9 bases between the two ends. CDR1 and CDR2 (germline): SGHTA, FQGTGA. This CDR3 spans 13 amino acids. The CDR3 bases are TGTGCCAGCAGCTTAACGAGGGTTGCTACGCAGTATTTT. The encoded protein is CASSLTRVATQYF.

Written as DNA, the CDR3 is TGCGCCAGCAGCCAAGGACAGGGCCTGAACACTGAAGCTTTCTTT. Protein sequence: CASSQGQGLNTEAFF. The rearrangement joins TRBV4-1 to TRBJ1-1; 7 bases map to TRBD1. There are 15 residues in the CDR3. Germline assignment: CDR1 MGHRA and CDR2 YSYEKL. V gave up 1 base and J gave up 0 bases; unmatched junction bases: 2.

The CDR3 reads CASSYSPTERPWGYTF. In DNA form, the CDR3 reads TGTGCCAGCAGTTACTCCCCCACTGAAAGACCATGGGGCTACACCTTC. This chain joins TRBV6-5 and TRBJ1-2, with D unresolved. Germline V gene data show CDR1 as MNHEY and CDR2 as SVGAGI. Trimming removed 0 bases at V and 8 bases at J, with 19 bases between. The CDR3 is 16 residues long.

The V and J genes are TRBV28 and TRBJ2-1; 7 bases map to TRBD2. V was clipped by 1 base and J by 2 bases; unmatched bases: 14. This CDR3 spans 19 amino acids. Germline V gives CDR1 MDHEN, CDR2 SYDVKM. The CDR3 DNA reads TGTGCCAGCAGTTTATTTATAACGAGGAGACTAGCAACCTACAATGAGCAGTTCTTC. It codes for CASSLFITRRLATYNEQFF.

The chain recombines TRBV6-5 with TRBJ1-2; TRBD1 aligns across 9 bases. With 6 bases clipped from V and 3 bases from J, the junction kept 5 bases outside the gene matches. CDR1 and CDR2 (germline): MNHEY, SVGAGI. The CDR3 is 14 amino acids. In nucleotides, the CDR3 is TGTGCCAGCAGCCGACAGGGGGAGGACTATGGCTACACCTTC. Translation: CASSRQGEDYGYTF.

This clone was picked up one time. V is TRBV9 and J is TRBJ2-1; 14 nucleotides agree with TRBD2. The ends lost 0 bases at V and 1 base at J; junction bases unmatched: 12. The CDR3 runs to 21 residues. From germline, CDR1 is SGDLS and CDR2 YYNGEE. The CDR3 coding sequence is TGTGCCAGCAGCGTAGGCCCTCCGGGACTAGCGGGAGAGAGGTCCTACAATGAGCAGTTCTTC. It is translated as CASSVGPPGLAGERSYNEQFF.

This clone was observed once. The chain combines TRBV23-1 with TRBJ1-5; D not certain. TRBV23-1 is identified as an open reading frame with a role that is uncertain. The length of the CDR3 is 16 residues. V was pared by 0 bases and J by 0 bases, with 9 bases between. CDR3 nucleotides: TGCGCCAGCAGTCAATCCCCCACAGATAGCAATCAGCCCCAGCATTTT. It specifies CASSQSPTDSNQPQHF.

This chain links TRBV12-3 or TRBV12-4 with TRBJ1-2; D is undetermined. The CDR3 sequence is 12 residues long. V lost 7 bases to trimming and J lost 0 bases, with 6 bases between them. The CDR3: CASIWANYGYTF. CDR3 DNA sequence: TGTGCCAGCATTTGGGCTAACTATGGCTACACCTTC.

This clone has a single count. The chain couples TRBV7-9 to TRBJ1-2; D is unresolved. Germline-derived CDR1 and CDR2 are SEHNR and FQNEAQ (reference sequence). This CDR3 spans 13 amino acids. Trimming cost V 5 bases and J 8 bases, with 15 bases left between them. Written as DNA, the CDR3 is TGTGCCAGCAGCAAGGACCCAACTTCAGGCTACACCTTC. It yields the protein CASSKDPTSGYTF.

This sequence joins TRBV7-9 and TRBJ2-3; 9 bases fit TRBD2. J was trimmed by 1 base and V by 4 bases; bases with no gene match: 12. This CDR3 is 18 amino acids long. Germline V lookup: CDR1 SEHNR, CDR2 FQNEAQ (reference sequence). Here the CDR3 reads CASSSFSGRRAGTDTQYF. In nucleotides, the CDR3 is TGTGCCAGCAGCTCCTTTAGCGGGAGAAGAGCGGGCACAGATACGCAGTATTTT.

A single count supports this clone. The rearrangement joins TRBV7-3 to TRBJ2-1; TRBD2 matches 11 bases. V was clipped by 0 bases and J by 3 bases; unmatched bases: 7. The CDR3 runs 18 residues. Germline values: CDR1 SGHTA, CDR2 FQGTGA. The CDR3 protein is CASSLTPRTSGGYNEQFF. Written as DNA, the CDR3 is TGTGCCAGCAGCTTAACGCCCCGTACTAGCGGGGGCTACAATGAGCAGTTCTTC.

The J gene is TRBJ1-4, the V gene TRBV28; D possibly corresponds to TRBD1 (5 bases). The CDR3 runs to 15 residues. Germline V lookup: CDR1 MDHEN, CDR2 SYDVKM. V gave up 6 bases and J gave up 0 bases, with 11 bases separating them. The CDR3 bases are TGTGCCAGCAGAGCAGGGTTCTCAACTAATGAAAAACTGTTTTTT. Translation: CASRAGFSTNEKLFF.

This rearrangement joins TRBV5-1 to TRBJ1-1, with 7 bases aligning to TRBD1. This CDR3 comprises 13 residues. CDR1 is SGHRS, CDR2 YFSETQ, per germline. The junction had 4 bases not matched to a gene; V was cut back by 4 bases and J by 4 bases. The CDR3 loop reads CASSPRDSTEAFF. For the CDR3, the DNA is TGCGCCAGCAGCCCCCGGGACAGCACTGAAGCTTTCTTT.

V usage is TRBV28 and J usage is TRBJ2-7; 12 bases align to TRBD2. Germline loops: CDR1 MDHEN, CDR2 SYDVKM. Germline trimming cut 4 bases from V and 0 bases from J; bases unmatched to any gene: 13. The CDR3 spans 19 residues. CDR3 region: CASSSPPIGLAGRSYEQYF. The CDR3 region has the DNA TGTGCCAGCAGTTCGCCCCCCATCGGACTAGCGGGACGCTCCTACGAGCAGTACTTC.

The chain is built from TRBV11-1 and TRBJ1-1; 8 nucleotides agree with TRBD1. Germline values: CDR1 SGHAT, CDR2 FQDESV (reference sequence). CDR3 size: 13 residues. Unmatched junction bases numbered 5, after V lost 6 bases and J lost 5 bases. CDR3 coding DNA: TGTGCCAGCAGTCGGACAGGGATAACTGAAGCTTTCTTT. Its translation is CASSRTGITEAFF.

This clone came up once. The chain is built from TRBV15 and TRBJ2-1; TRBD2 aligns across 15 bases. The CDR3 length is 15 residues. Germline CDR1 is LNHNV and CDR2 is YYDKDF (reference sequence). V trimming: 8 bases; J trimming: 7 bases; junction bases outside the gene matches: 6. The CDR3 here is CATRSGTSGRNEQFF. CDR3 nucleotide sequence: TGTGCCACCCGTTCCGGGACTAGCGGGAGGAATGAGCAGTTCTTC.

The chain links TRBV15 to TRBJ2-2; 8 bases map to TRBD1. The germline CDR1 and CDR2 sequences are LNHNV and YYDKDF (reference sequence). The CDR3 totals 15 residues. V lost 2 bases and J lost 5; bases outside the gene matches: 4. CDR3 bases: TGTGCCACCAGCAGAAATACAGGGGGGACCGGGGAGCTGTTTTTT. As protein: CATSRNTGGTGELFF.

The chain links TRBV14 to TRBJ1-1; D is possibly TRBD1 (5 bases). V lost 2 bases, J lost 1 base, and 5 bases lay in between. CDR1 is SGHDN and CDR2 is FVKESK in the germline V gene. The CDR3 length is 13 residues. In DNA, the CDR3 is TGTGCCAGCAGCCAACAGGGGAACACTGAAGCTTTCTTT. Amino acid sequence: CASSQQGNTEAFF.

The V gene is TRBV29-1, the J gene TRBJ1-2; 9 bases align to TRBD1. Germline CDR1 is SQVTM and CDR2 is ANQGSEA. The CDR3 is 13 residues long. J lost 3 bases, V lost 6 bases, and 5 bases had no gene match. CDR3 coding DNA: TGCAGCGTGGGACAGGGAGTGGACTATGGCTACACCTTC. It specifies CSVGQGVDYGYTF.

This clone was seen a handful of times. V usage is TRBV3-1 (or the pseudogene TRBV3-2) and J usage is TRBJ1-5, with D possibly matching TRBD1 (5 bases). The CDR3 loop spans 15 amino acids. The germline V gene encodes CDR1 LGHDT and CDR2 YNNKEL (reference sequence). V was clipped by 1 base and J by 7 bases, with 14 bases between them. The CDR3: CASSQGSREGQPQHF. Written as DNA, the CDR3 is TGTGCCAGCAGCCAAGGATCCAGGGAAGGGCAGCCCCAGCATTTT.

This rearrangement joins TRBV5-1 to TRBJ1-4; a possible D gene is TRBD1 (5 bases). Per germline, CDR1 SGHRS and CDR2 YFSETQ. CDR3 length: 13 amino acids. The V and J ends lost 4 bases and 3 bases respectively, with 7 bases between them. The CDR3 loop is CASSQGPNEKLFF. The CDR3 nucleotides read TGCGCCAGCAGCCAGGGACCTAATGAAAAACTGTTTTTT.

V usage is TRBV11-3 and J usage is TRBJ2-1, with D unresolved. Germline CDR1 is SGHNT and CDR2 is YENEEA. This CDR3 has 13 residues. Trimming removed 0 bases at V and 5 bases at J, with 5 bases between. The CDR3 coding sequence is TGTGCCAGCAGCTTAGACAGCCACAATGAGCAGTTCTTC. Residues: CASSLDSHNEQFF.

The chain has TRBV15 and TRBJ2-2, with TRBD1 matching over 7 bases. The V gene end was trimmed by 1 base and the J gene end by 3 bases; junction bases not matched to a gene: 5. Germline values: CDR1 LNHNV, CDR2 YYDKDF (reference sequence). This CDR3 region has 16 residues. CDR3 nucleotides: TGTGCCACCAGCAGAGCACCTACAGGGGACACCGGGGAGCTGTTTTTT. The encoded protein is CATSRAPTGDTGELFF.

The gene calls are TRBV12-3 or TRBV12-4 and TRBJ2-2; the D is unclear. The germline V and J ends were trimmed by 3 bases and 4 bases, with 6 bases remaining between them. This CDR3 comprises 13 residues. CDR3 bases: TGTGCCAGCAGTTTGAGGATCACCGGGGAGCTGTTTTTT. Translated, it gives CASSLRITGELFF.